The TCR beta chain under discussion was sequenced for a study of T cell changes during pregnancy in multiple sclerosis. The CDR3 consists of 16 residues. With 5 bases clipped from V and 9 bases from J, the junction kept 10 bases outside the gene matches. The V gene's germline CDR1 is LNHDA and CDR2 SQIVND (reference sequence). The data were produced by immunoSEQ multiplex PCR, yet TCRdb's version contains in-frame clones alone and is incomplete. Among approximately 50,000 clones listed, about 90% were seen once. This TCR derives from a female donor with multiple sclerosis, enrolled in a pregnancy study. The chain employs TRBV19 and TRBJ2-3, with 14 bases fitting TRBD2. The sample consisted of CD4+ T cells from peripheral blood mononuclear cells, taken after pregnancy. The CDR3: CASSSGLAGDPWTQYF. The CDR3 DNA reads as TGTGCCAGTAGTTCGGGACTAGCGGGAGACCCATGGACGCAGTATTTT.